The 27 T cell receptor beta chains given below trace back to one sample, sequenced in a study of blood T cells in healthy people across ages. A second roughly 7 to 12 cycle PCR used barcoded and J-beta primers. One entry per CDR3 protein, called by TCRdb with MiXCR from the 5' RACE reads. In the table there are about 1 million distinct CDR3 sequences, about 25% of which are singletons. This sample also appeared in a second study, on T cells of mothers and their children.

Material for sequencing was blood. The receptors come from a girl aged 2-9 years in good health.

The chain recombines TRBV7-9 with TRBJ2-1; TRBD1 matches 9 bases. V shed 4 bases, J shed 8 bases, and the junction held 9 bases outside the gene matches. Germline assignment: CDR1 SEHNR and CDR2 FQNEAQ (reference sequence). The CDR3 has 15 amino acids. The CDR3 reads CASSYGQGLQDEQFF. CDR3 nucleotides: TGTGCCAGCAGCTACGGACAGGGGCTACAAGATGAGCAGTTCTTC.

The rearrangement links TRBV20-1 to TRBJ2-7; D may be TRBD2 (8 bases). Trimming took 6 bases from V and 5 from J, leaving 35 bases between them. CDR1 is DFQATT, CDR2 SNEGSKA, per germline (reference sequence). This CDR3 is built from 19 residues. CDR3 bases: TGCAGTGCCCCCGCCCCCAGGGCGGGATTATCGGGAGGGGGCCACGAGCAGTACTTC. This gives the protein CSAPAPRAGLSGGGHEQYF.

The V and J genes are TRBV5-1 and TRBJ2-1; D remains ambiguous. The CDR3 length is 14 residues. Germline V gives CDR1 SGHRS, CDR2 YFSETQ. V lost 0 bases to trimming and J lost 3 bases, with 7 bases between them. In DNA, the CDR3 is TGCGCCAGCAGCTTGGATCCCGACTACAATGAGCAGTTCTTC. This codes for CASSLDPDYNEQFF.

This clonotype was observed a few times. V gene TRBV5-1 combines with J gene TRBJ1-4, with TRBD1 as a possible D gene (5 bases). Trimming left V 3 bases short and J 0 bases short, with 12 bases between. Germline CDR1 and CDR2: SGHRS and YFSETQ. CDR3 size: 16 residues. CDR3 DNA sequence: TGCGCCAGCAGCTACGGGGACGGCGCAACTAATGAAAAACTGTTTTTT. Its translation is CASSYGDGATNEKLFF.

V gene TRBV5-1 combines with J gene TRBJ2-1, with D uncertain. The CDR3 totals 11 residues. Trimming cost V 4 bases and J 12 bases, with 11 bases left between them. Germline CDR1 SGHRS, CDR2 YFSETQ. The CDR3 sequence is CASSDGWVQFF. CDR3 sequence (DNA): TGCGCCAGCAGCGACGGCTGGGTGCAGTTCTTC.

This clonotype was detected a few times. V usage is TRBV11-2 and J usage is TRBJ2-1; a possible D gene is TRBD2 (5 bases). Germline V gene lookup returns CDR1 SGHAT and CDR2 FQNNGV. Trimming removed 5 bases at V and 10 bases at J, with 24 bases between. The CDR3 is 16 residues long. The CDR3 is CASSIAGIGVSVEQFF. The CDR3 nucleotides read TGTGCCAGCAGCATCGCCGGGATCGGGGTTTCGGTCGAGCAGTTCTTC.

This chain joins TRBV6-5 and TRBJ2-1, with D possibly matching TRBD2 (6 bases). The CDR3 extends over 16 amino acids. Germline CDR1 and CDR2: MNHEY and SVGAGI. V lost 4 bases and J 0 bases, leaving 13 bases between the germline ends. The CDR3 is CASSSLADSSYNEQFF. In DNA, the CDR3 is TGTGCCAGCAGTTCGTTAGCGGATAGCTCCTACAATGAGCAGTTCTTC.

This clonotype was seen just once. The chain is built from TRBV27 and TRBJ2-1, with D tentatively TRBD1 or TRBD2 (5 bases each). The J call is in doubt because the DNA end fits TRBJ2-7 better. CDR1 is MNHEY, CDR2 SMNVEV, per germline (reference sequence). The CDR3 length is 14 residues. CDR3 amino acids: CASSLRGQGYEQYF. In DNA, the CDR3 is TGTGCCAGCAGTTTGAGAGGGCAGGGTTACGAGCAGTACTTC.

The V gene is TRBV12-5, the J gene TRBJ2-5, with D perhaps matching TRBD1 or TRBD2 (5 bases each). The DNA end is more similar to TRBJ2-1, so the J call may be wrong. The CDR3 loop spans 14 amino acids. CDR1 and CDR2 (germline): LGHNT, FRNRAP. CDR3 loop: CASGFPQGAGEQFF. The CDR3 DNA sequence: TGTGCTAGTGGTTTTCCCCAGGGAGCCGGTGAGCAGTTCTTC.

The rearrangement links TRBV9 to TRBJ1-4; D not certain. The V end was cut by 4 bases, the J end by 6 bases, with 13 bases between. Germline V CDR1 and CDR2: SGDLS, YYNGEE. CDR3 length equals 14 residues. This chain's CDR3 is CASSSRARDEKLFF. The CDR3 nucleotides are TGTGCCAGCAGCTCCCGGGCAAGGGATGAAAAACTGTTTTTT.

This clonotype was picked up a small number of times. The J gene is TRBJ2-3, the V gene TRBV2, with D possibly being TRBD2 (6 bases). This CDR3 contains 13 residues. Germline CDR1 and CDR2: SNHLY and FYNNEI. Trimming stripped 6 bases from V and 7 bases from J, with 14 bases between. CDR3 loop: CASSETRGNTQYF. CDR3 DNA: TGTGCCAGCAGCGAAACCCGGGGGAATACGCAGTATTTT. The full variable domain, with the rest looked up from reference TRBV2 and TRBJ2-3, is EPEVTQTPSHQVTQMGQEVILRCVPISNHLYFYWYRQILGQKVEFLVSFYNNEISEKSEIFDDQFSVERPDGSNFTLKIRSTKLEDSAMYFCASSETRGNTQYFGPGTRLTVL.

J is TRBJ1-2 and V is TRBV12-3 or TRBV12-4; tentatively, D is TRBD1 (5 bases). CDR3 size: 13 residues. Trimming shortened V by 3 bases and J by 8 bases, and 13 bases separated the two germline ends. The CDR3 coding sequence is TGTGCCAGCAGTTTCGGCAGGGCGGGCGGCTACACCTTC. This encodes CASSFGRAGGYTF.

This chain connects TRBV11-2 to TRBJ1-2; 7 bases line up with TRBD1. V dropped 1 base and J dropped 4; count of bases not matched to a gene: 3. From germline, CDR1 is SGHAT and CDR2 FQNNGV. The CDR3 covers 14 residues. CDR3 in amino acids: CASSLVWDSYGYTF. In DNA, the CDR3 is TGTGCCAGCAGCTTAGTTTGGGACAGCTATGGCTACACCTTC.

The V gene is TRBV24-1, the J gene TRBJ2-5; D ambiguous. The J call could be wrong; TRBJ2-7 is a better fit for the DNA end. There are 15 residues in the CDR3. Germline lookup yields CDR1 KGHDR and CDR2 SFDVKD. The CDR3 region is CATSDSNSPSYEQYF. CDR3 in DNA: TGTGCCACCAGTGACTCTAACAGCCCCTCCTACGAGCAGTACTTC.

The sample holds a few counts of this clonotype. Its ends do not fully match the called genes, so a read error is possible. This rearrangement joins TRBV12-3 or TRBV12-4 to TRBJ2-5; no clear D gene. This CDR3 region has 11 residues. CDR3 DNA: TGTGCCGGCAGTAGGGATGGGACCCAGTACTTC. Encoded protein: CAGSRDGTQYF.

The rearrangement links TRBV12-3 or TRBV12-4 to TRBJ1-1; maybe TRBD1 (5 bases). The length of the CDR3 is 13 residues. The V and J ends lost 5 bases and 5 bases respectively, with 12 bases between them. The CDR3 DNA follows: TGTGCCAGCAGTGGGGACTGGAGGACTGAAGCTTTCTTT. Its translation is CASSGDWRTEAFF.

J is TRBJ1-1 and V is TRBV12-3 or TRBV12-4; maybe TRBD1 (5 bases). Trimming cost V 3 bases and J 6 bases, with 11 bases left between them. The CDR3 is 13 amino acids. The CDR3 DNA sequence: TGTGCCAGCAGTTTCGTCCAGGGACCTGAAGCTTTCTTT. This sequence encodes CASSFVQGPEAFF.

The chain couples TRBV5-1 to TRBJ2-2; no clear D gene. This CDR3 is 13 amino acids long. Germline lookup yields CDR1 SGHRS and CDR2 YFSETQ. With 5 bases removed from V and 6 bases from J, the gap between germline ends came to 11 bases. DNA for the CDR3: TGCGCCAGCAGTTCCGGGTGGGCCGGGGAGCTGTTTTTT. Residues: CASSSGWAGELFF.

The rearrangement joins TRBV4-1 to TRBJ2-3; 10 nucleotides agree with TRBD2. Germline CDR1 and CDR2: MGHRA and YSYEKL. The CDR3 is 20 amino acids. The V gene end was trimmed by 0 bases and the J gene end by 4 bases; junction bases not matched to a gene: 16. The CDR3 reads CASSQEPAGGLGGVSDTQYF. The CDR3 DNA is TGCGCCAGCAGCCAAGAACCAGCGGGGGGGCTTGGCGGGGTCTCAGATACGCAGTATTTT.

The chain uses TRBV6-5 and TRBJ1-2, with D possibly TRBD1 on 5 matching bases. The V gene lost 7 bases and the J gene lost 3 bases, with 15 bases spanning the gap. The CDR3 is 14 residues long. The germline gives CDR1 MNHEY, CDR2 SVGAGI. The CDR3 protein is CASIRPGQDYGYTF. CDR3 nucleotides: TGTGCCAGCATAAGACCAGGGCAGGACTATGGCTACACCTTC.

The chain recombines TRBV7-9 with TRBJ2-7; D tentatively reads TRBD1 or TRBD2 (5 bases each). The CDR3 runs to 18 residues. The V gene lost 2 bases and the J gene lost 0 bases, with 20 bases spanning the gap. Germline V gene lookup returns CDR1 SEHNR and CDR2 FQNEAQ (reference sequence). The CDR3 coding sequence is TGTGCCAGCAGCTTACCATTCAGGCAGGGAGCTGTCTCCTACGAGCAGTACTTC. Its translation is CASSLPFRQGAVSYEQYF.

This clonotype was found a few times. The chain employs TRBV5-4 and TRBJ2-5, with TRBD2 matching 9 bases. The CDR3 spans 16 residues. Germline V lookup: CDR1 SGHNT, CDR2 YYREEE (reference sequence). V lost 4 bases to trimming and J lost 5 bases; unmatched junction nucleotides: 12. This CDR3 reads CASSESLAGVLETQYF. Written as DNA, the CDR3 is TGTGCCAGCAGCGAAAGCTTAGCGGGAGTCCTTGAGACCCAGTACTTC.

The V and J genes are TRBV7-9 and TRBJ1-2; 7 bases line up with TRBD1. In germline, CDR1 is SEHNR, CDR2 FQNEAQ (reference sequence). The ends lost 7 bases at V and 5 bases at J; junction bases unmatched: 22. The CDR3 is made up of 18 amino acids. CDR3 sequence reads: CASTKGDAGTEFGYGYTF. The CDR3 region has the DNA TGTGCCAGCACCAAGGGGGATGCCGGGACAGAATTCGGTTATGGCTACACCTTC.

The chain combines TRBV20-1 with TRBJ2-5; the match to TRBD2 covers 9 bases. The J call may be mistaken, given a closer DNA end match to TRBJ2-1. In germline, CDR1 is DFQATT, CDR2 SNEGSKA (reference sequence). The CDR3 sequence is 16 residues long. In DNA, the CDR3 is TGCAGTGCTAGAGAAGGGCGTAATAGCGGGAGAATTGAGCAGTTCTTC. It translates to CSAREGRNSGRIEQFF.

This clonotype was seen many times. CDR3: CASSLDRVSTDTQYF. In DNA form, the CDR3 reads TGTGCCAGCAGCTTAGACAGGGTCAGCACAGATACGCAGTATTTT. This sequence joins TRBV7-2 and TRBJ2-3; D might be TRBD1 (6 bases). Trimming took 1 base from V and 0 from J, leaving 8 bases between them. The CDR3 runs 15 residues. Germline loops: CDR1 SGHTA, CDR2 FQGNSA.

The chain has TRBV4-2 and TRBJ2-3; 9 bases agree with TRBD2. The CDR3 covers 19 residues. The J segment lost 11 bases and the V segment lost 0 bases, leaving 21 bases of the junction unmatched. Germline V gene lookup returns CDR1 LGHNA and CDR2 YNFKEQ. CDR3 DNA: TGTGCCAGCAGCCAAGAATCCGGGACTAGCTATTATGGTTACTATATGCAGTATTTT. This encodes CASSQESGTSYYGYYMQYF.

This chain connects TRBV6-1 to TRBJ2-7, with a possible D match to TRBD2 (6 bases). V dropped 10 bases and J dropped 1 base, with 14 bases sitting between them. Germline CDR1 MNHNS, CDR2 SASEGT. The CDR3 is made up of 13 amino acids. CDR3 sequence (DNA): TGTGCCATTCGCCGCGGGATGTCCTACGAGCAGTACTTC. It encodes CAIRRGMSYEQYF.